These 5 T cell receptor beta chains originate from one sample sequenced in a study of shared clonotypes between healthy human individuals. Terminally differentiated effector memory CD45RA+ cells were excluded by CCR7 positive selection of CD45RO-negative cells. Sequencing used immunoSEQ multiplex PCR; TCRdb keeps in-frame clones, though not all of them. The sample carries about 2.1 million clones, about 94% recorded once. The source material was naive CD8+ T cells from PBMCs. These receptors were taken from a man aged 18 to 29 in good health. Some clones in this sample may be carry-over from other donors' samples.

The V gene is TRBV9, the J gene TRBJ1-4; D is possibly TRBD1 (5 bases). In germline, CDR1 is SGDLS, CDR2 YYNGEE. This CDR3 spans 15 amino acids. V was shortened by 3 bases and J by 0 bases, with 9 bases between the two germline ends. CDR3 sequence: CASSAVGATNEKLFF. In DNA, the CDR3 is TGTGCCAGCAGCGCGGTGGGGGCAACTAATGAAAAACTGTTTTTT.

Details on this clone: The same CDR3 also results from other DNA sequences found in this sample. The chain combines TRBV29-1 with TRBJ2-1; D is undetermined. The CDR3 has 10 amino acids. The V end lost 6 bases, the J end lost 8 bases, and 8 bases lay between the germline ends. CDR1 SQVTM and CDR2 ANQGSEA come from the germline V gene. CDR3 sequence: CSVRGDEQFF. CDR3 coding DNA: TGCAGCGTGCGAGGAGATGAGCAGTTCTTC.

The chain is built from TRBV10-3 and TRBJ1-2, with D unresolved. Trimming removed 0 bases at V and 6 bases at J, with 14 bases between. Germline V gives CDR1 ENHRY, CDR2 SYGVKD. CDR3 length equals 15 residues. The CDR3 DNA reads TGTGCCATCAGTGAGTCCCTGGAAGGGAGGGATGGCTACACCTTC. Residues: CAISESLEGRDGYTF.

This clone was seen a handful of times. The chain has TRBV27 and TRBJ2-2; tentative D call: TRBD2 (6 bases). The germline CDR1 and CDR2 sequences are MNHEY and SMNVEV (reference sequence). V lost 3 bases, J lost 3 bases, and 14 bases lay in between. This CDR3 is 16 amino acids long. This chain's CDR3 is CASSFVSSADTGELFF. As DNA, the CDR3 is TGTGCCAGCAGTTTCGTTTCTAGCGCCGACACCGGGGAGCTGTTTTTT.

This chain connects TRBV27 to TRBJ2-7; 8 nucleotides agree with TRBD2. The V gene end was trimmed by 0 bases and the J gene end by 4 bases; junction bases not matched to a gene: 5. CDR3 length: 15 amino acids. CDR1 is MNHEY, CDR2 SMNVEV, per germline (reference sequence). Here the CDR3 reads CASSLSWSGSYEQYF. CDR3 nucleotides: TGTGCCAGCAGTTTATCGTGGAGCGGGAGTTACGAGCAGTACTTC.